Listed below are T cell receptor beta chains from one sample, sequenced in a study of cytomegalovirus exposure and HLA in healthy donors. Measured with immunoSEQ multiplex PCR; TCRdb has only the in-frame clones, and not every one. Here the sample spans 85,000 to 100,000 clones, less than 70% being singletons. The sequenced sample was PBMCs. Receptors originate from a man between 50 and 59 years old in good health and CMV-seronegative. The conserved cysteine and the conserved F or W are not part of the CDR3 here. Fields, in order: clone size, V gene, J gene, CDR3 protein. Size values are once, few and many counts, or a class for expanded clones, and some rows have none.

few	TRBV4-3	TRBJ2-5	ASSQVGQGVAQY
-	TRBV5-4	TRBJ1-1	ASSPGGRFTEAF
once	TRBV9	TRBJ2-3	ASSGGTGTVTQY
-	TRBV27	TRBJ1-2	ASSLGGGYGYT
-	TRBV29-1	TRBJ2-1	SATLDRSSYNEQF
-	TRBV6-1	TRBJ1-1	ASSQMYGNTEAF
-	TRBV25-1	TRBJ2-1	ASSTGTEQF
-	TRBV5-1	TRBJ2-2	ASSGQGSGELF
-	TRBV7-2	TRBJ2-5	ASSFAGTVTQY
few	TRBV19	TRBJ1-5	ASRWTGPSNQPQH
-	TRBV5-1	TRBJ1-1	TSSLEGGGTEAF
-	TRBV7-2	TRBJ1-4	ASSLGGTGDEKLF
-	TRBV30	-	AWTPLGRSNQPQY
-	TRBV6-5	TRBJ2-1	ASSTTPRVYNEQF
-	TRBV7-2	TRBJ2-7	ASSLSRLYSYEQY
-	TRBV9	TRBJ1-2	ASSYLTGVNYGYT
-	TRBV5-4	TRBJ2-1	ASSLPAGAPNEQF
-	TRBV2	TRBJ1-2	ASRGLPGQGAGYT
-	TRBV4-3	TRBJ2-5	ASSPQPGQGGETQY
-	TRBV5-1	TRBJ2-4	ASSLDWTEGNIQY
-	TRBV28	TRBJ1-5	ASSLGGAGNQPQH
-	TRBV7-3	TRBJ2-2	ASSPGGTGELF
-	TRBV5-1	TRBJ2-5	ASSSGQTYQETQY
few	TRBV6-6	TRBJ2-6	AIAGSGANVLT
-	TRBV2	TRBJ1-3	ASSMTRDRGFSAGNTIY
-	TRBV7-2	TRBJ1-2	ASSLMGQGGSGGYT
few	TRBV5-1	TRBJ1-4	ASSPDGQGAKLF
-	TRBV5-8	TRBJ1-2	ASSAVNPNYGYT
-	TRBV5-1	TRBJ1-2	ASSLDGTGAYGYT
few	TRBV19	TRBJ1-5	ATLGQLSNQPQH
-	TRBV30	TRBJ1-5	AWNQGHGQPQH
-	TRBV7-9	TRBJ1-2	ASSFRYGYT
-	TRBV7-9	TRBJ2-1	ASRPPYIGTKTNEQF
-	TRBV5-1	TRBJ1-2	ASSPGQINYGYT
-	TRBV10-3	TRBJ2-7	AISEPTINTFYEQY
-	TRBV4-2	TRBJ1-1	ASSQRRGTEAF
-	TRBV27	TRBJ1-2	ASRQFWPGQGRVGYT
-	TRBV11-2	TRBJ2-7	ASSLQGYEQY
-	TRBV5-4	TRBJ1-1	ASSWVRGGNTEAF
-	TRBV6-5	TRBJ2-7	ASSPSGRSSYEQY
-	TRBV12-5	TRBJ2-6	ASGPTTRATGANVLT
-	TRBV2	TRBJ1-2	ASSDRDRGYGYT
once	TRBV27	TRBJ2-1	ASSLSASGRGPYNEQF
-	TRBV5-1	TRBJ2-1	ASSFGSGYNEQF
-	TRBV5-1	TRBJ2-5	ASSLAGGETQY
-	TRBV28	TRBJ1-4	ASSAWRGGREKLF
-	TRBV6-5	TRBJ1-2	ASSSTGRPLLGYT
-	TRBV5-1	TRBJ2-1	ASSPRGTGYNEQF
-	TRBV30	TRBJ2-3	AWSLGGSTDTQY
-	TRBV2	TRBJ2-1	ASSVRTSYNEQF
-	TRBV7-2	TRBJ1-5	ASSRQGNQPQH
-	TRBV28	TRBJ2-5	ASTRGREETQY
-	TRBV7-2	TRBJ1-5	ASTSKGPSNQPQH
once	TRBV18	TRBJ1-1	ASSEGGLGTEAF
-	TRBV9	TRBJ1-2	ASSAGTGDYGYT
few	TRBV5-6	TRBJ2-5	ASSLTSGGQETQY
-	TRBV7-9	TRBJ2-3	ASSPPDRGGSTDTQY
-	TRBV29-1	TRBJ2-5	SAGLAGWETQY
few	TRBV5-4	TRBJ2-1	ASSLELAGDREQF